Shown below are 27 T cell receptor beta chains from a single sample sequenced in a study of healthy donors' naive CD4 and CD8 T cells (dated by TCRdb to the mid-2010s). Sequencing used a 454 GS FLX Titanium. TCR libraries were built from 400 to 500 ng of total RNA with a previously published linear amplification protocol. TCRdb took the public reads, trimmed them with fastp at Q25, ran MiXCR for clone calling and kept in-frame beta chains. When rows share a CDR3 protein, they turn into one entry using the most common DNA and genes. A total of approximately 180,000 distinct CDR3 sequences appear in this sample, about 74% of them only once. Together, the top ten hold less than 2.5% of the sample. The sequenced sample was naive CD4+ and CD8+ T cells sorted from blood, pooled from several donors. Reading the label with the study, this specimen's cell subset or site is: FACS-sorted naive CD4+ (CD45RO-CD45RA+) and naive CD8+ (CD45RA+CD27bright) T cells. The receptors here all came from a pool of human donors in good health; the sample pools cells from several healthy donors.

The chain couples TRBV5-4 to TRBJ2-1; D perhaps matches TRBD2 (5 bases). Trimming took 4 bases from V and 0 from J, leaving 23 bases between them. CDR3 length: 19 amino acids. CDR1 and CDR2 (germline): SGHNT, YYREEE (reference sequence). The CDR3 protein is CASSPYGVRDYSSYNEQFF. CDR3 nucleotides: TGTGCCAGCAGCCCCTACGGTGTGAGGGATTACAGCTCCTACAATGAGCAGTTCTTC.

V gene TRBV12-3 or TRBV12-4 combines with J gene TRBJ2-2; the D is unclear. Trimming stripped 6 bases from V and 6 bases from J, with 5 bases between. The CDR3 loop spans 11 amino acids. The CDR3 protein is CASSPPGELFF. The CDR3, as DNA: TGTGCCAGCAGCCCTCCCGGGGAGCTGTTTTTT.

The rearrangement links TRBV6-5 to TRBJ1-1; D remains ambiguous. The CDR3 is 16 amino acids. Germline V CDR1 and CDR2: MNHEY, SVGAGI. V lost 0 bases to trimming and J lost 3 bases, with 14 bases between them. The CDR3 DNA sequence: TGTGCCAGCAGTTACTCGAGAGGAGGGCGAGACACTGAAGCTTTCTTT. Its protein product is CASSYSRGGRDTEAFF.

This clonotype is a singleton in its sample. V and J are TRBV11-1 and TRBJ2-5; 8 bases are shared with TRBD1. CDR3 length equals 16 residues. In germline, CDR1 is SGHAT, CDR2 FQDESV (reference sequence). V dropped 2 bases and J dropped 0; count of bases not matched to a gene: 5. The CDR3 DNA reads TGTGCCAGCAGCTTAAGGACAGGGCTGTACCAAGAGACCCAGTACTTC. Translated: CASSLRTGLYQETQYF.

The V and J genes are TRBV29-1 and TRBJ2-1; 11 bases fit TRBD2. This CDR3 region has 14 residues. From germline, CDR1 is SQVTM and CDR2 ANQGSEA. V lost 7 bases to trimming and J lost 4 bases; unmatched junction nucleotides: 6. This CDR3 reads CSAVGLAAYNEQFF. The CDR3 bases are TGCAGCGCGGTGGGACTAGCGGCATACAATGAGCAGTTCTTC.

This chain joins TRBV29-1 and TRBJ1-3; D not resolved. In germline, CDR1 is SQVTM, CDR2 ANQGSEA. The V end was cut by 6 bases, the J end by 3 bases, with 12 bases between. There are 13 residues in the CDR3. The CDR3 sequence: CSVSQRGGNTIYF. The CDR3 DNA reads TGCAGCGTGTCCCAGCGGGGTGGAAACACCATATATTTT.

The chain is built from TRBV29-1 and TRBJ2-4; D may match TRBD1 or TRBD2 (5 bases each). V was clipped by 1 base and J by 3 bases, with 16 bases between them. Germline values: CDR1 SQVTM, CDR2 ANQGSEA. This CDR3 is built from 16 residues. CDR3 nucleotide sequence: TGCAGCGTTGAAGGAGGGGTGATTGGGGTCAAAAACATTCAGTACTTC. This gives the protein CSVEGGVIGVKNIQYF.

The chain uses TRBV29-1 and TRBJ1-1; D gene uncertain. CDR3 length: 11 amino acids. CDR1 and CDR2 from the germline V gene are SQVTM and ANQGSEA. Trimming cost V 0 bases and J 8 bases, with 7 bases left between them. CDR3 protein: CSVEEEIEAFF. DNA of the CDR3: TGCAGCGTTGAAGAGGAGATAGAAGCTTTCTTT.

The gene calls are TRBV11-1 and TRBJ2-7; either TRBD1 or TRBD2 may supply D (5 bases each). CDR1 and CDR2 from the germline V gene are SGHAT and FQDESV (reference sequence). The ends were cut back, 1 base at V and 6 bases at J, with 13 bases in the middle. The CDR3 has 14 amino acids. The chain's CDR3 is CASSLEIARGEQYF. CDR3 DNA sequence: TGTGCCAGCAGCTTAGAGATCGCGAGGGGCGAGCAGTACTTC.

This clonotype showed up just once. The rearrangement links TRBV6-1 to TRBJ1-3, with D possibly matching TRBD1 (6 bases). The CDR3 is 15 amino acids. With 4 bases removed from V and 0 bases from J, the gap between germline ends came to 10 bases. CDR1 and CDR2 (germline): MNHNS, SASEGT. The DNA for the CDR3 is TGTGCCAGCAGTGGGCGGACAGCCTCTGGAAACACCATATATTTT. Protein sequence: CASSGRTASGNTIYF.

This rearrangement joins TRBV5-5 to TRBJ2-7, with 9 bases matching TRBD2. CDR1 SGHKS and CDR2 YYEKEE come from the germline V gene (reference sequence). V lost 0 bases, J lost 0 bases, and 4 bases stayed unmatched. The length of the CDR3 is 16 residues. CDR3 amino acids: CASSLGPSGASYEQYF. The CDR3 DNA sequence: TGTGCCAGCAGCTTGGGACCTAGCGGGGCCTCCTACGAGCAGTACTTC.

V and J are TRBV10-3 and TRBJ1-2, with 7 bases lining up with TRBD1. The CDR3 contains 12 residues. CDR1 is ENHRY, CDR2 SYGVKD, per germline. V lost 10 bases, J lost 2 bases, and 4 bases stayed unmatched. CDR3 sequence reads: CASRGQNYGYTF. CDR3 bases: TGTGCCAGCCGGGGACAGAACTATGGCTACACCTTC.

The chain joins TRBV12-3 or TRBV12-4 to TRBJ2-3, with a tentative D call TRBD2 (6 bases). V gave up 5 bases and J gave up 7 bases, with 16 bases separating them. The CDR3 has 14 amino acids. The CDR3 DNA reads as TGTGCCAGCAGTCCCCGGACTACCCGGCATACGCAGTATTTT. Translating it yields CASSPRTTRHTQYF.

CDR3 sequence (DNA): TGTGCCAGCAGCTCTTGGCCCCTCAGGGTGGGCGGCCACGAGCAGTACTTC. Its protein product is CASSSWPLRVGGHEQYF. J is TRBJ2-7 and V is TRBV11-2, with D possibly being TRBD1 (5 bases). Between the trimmed V and J ends, which lost 4 bases and 5 bases, there was a span of 24 bases. The CDR3 consists of 17 residues. Germline CDR1 and CDR2: SGHAT and FQNNGV.

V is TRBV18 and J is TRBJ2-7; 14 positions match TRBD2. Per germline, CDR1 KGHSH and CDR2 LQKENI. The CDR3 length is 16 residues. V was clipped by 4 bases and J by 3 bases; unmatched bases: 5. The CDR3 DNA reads TGTGCCAGCTCACAAGGACTAGCGGGAGGAAACTACGAGCAGTACGTC. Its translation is CASSQGLAGGNYEQYV.

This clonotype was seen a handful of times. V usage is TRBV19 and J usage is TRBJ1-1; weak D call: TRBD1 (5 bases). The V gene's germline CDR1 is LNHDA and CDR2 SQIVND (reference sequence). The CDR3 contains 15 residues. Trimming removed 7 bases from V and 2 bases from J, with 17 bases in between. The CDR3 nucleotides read TGTGCCAGTACTAAGGTTGGGGGTGGAAACACTGAAGCTTTCTTT. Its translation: CASTKVGGGNTEAFF. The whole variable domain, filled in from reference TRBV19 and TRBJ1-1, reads DGGITQSPKYLFRKEGQNVTLSCEQNLNHDAMYWYRQDPGQGLRLIYYSQIVNDFQKGDIAEGYSVSREKKESFPLTVTSAQKNPTAFYLCASTKVGGGNTEAFFGQGTRLTVV.

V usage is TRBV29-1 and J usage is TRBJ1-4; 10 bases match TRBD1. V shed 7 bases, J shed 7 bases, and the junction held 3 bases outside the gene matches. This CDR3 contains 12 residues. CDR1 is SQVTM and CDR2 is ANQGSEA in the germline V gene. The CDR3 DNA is TGCAGCGGGGGACAGGGGACTGAAAAACTGTTTTTT. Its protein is CSGGQGTEKLFF.

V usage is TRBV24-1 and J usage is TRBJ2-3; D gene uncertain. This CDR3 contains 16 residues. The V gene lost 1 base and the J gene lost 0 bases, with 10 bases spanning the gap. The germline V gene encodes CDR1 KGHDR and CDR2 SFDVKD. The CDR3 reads CATSDFWGSSTDTQYF. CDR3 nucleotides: TGTGCCACCAGTGATTTCTGGGGAAGTAGCACAGATACGCAGTATTTT.

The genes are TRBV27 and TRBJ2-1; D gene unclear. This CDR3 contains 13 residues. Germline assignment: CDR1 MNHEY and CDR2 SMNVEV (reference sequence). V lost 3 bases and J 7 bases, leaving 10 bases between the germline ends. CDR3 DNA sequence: TGTGCCAGCAGTTTCGATTGGGTAAATGAGCAGTTCTTC. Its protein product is CASSFDWVNEQFF.

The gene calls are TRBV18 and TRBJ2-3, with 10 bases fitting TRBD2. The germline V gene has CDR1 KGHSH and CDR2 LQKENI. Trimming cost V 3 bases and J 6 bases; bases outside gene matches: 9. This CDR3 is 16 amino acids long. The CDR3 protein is CASSPLTSGASDTQYF. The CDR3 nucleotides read TGTGCCAGCTCACCGCTAACTAGCGGGGCTTCGGATACGCAGTATTTT.

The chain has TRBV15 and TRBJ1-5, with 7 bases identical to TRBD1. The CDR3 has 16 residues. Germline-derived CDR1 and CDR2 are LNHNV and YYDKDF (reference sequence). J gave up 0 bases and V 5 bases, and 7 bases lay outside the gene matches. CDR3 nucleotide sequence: TGTGCCACCAGCTATGGGACAGCGGATAGCAATCAGCCCCAGCATTTT. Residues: CATSYGTADSNQPQHF. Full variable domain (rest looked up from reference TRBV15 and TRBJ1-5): DAMVIQNPRYQVTQFGKPVTLSCSQTLNHNVMYWYQQKSSQAPKLLFHYYDKDFNNEADTPDNFQSRRPNTSFCFLDIRSPGLGDTAMYLCATSYGTADSNQPQHFGDGTRLSIL.

CDR3 loop: CASSLSGVSGNTIYF. In nucleotides, the CDR3 is TGTGCCAGCAGTTTATCTGGGGTCTCTGGAAACACCATATATTTT. The rearrangement uses TRBV27 and TRBJ1-3; D remains unclear. Germline CDR1 MNHEY, CDR2 SMNVEV (reference sequence). The CDR3 is made up of 15 amino acids. Trimming cost V 0 bases and J 0 bases, with 6 bases left between them.

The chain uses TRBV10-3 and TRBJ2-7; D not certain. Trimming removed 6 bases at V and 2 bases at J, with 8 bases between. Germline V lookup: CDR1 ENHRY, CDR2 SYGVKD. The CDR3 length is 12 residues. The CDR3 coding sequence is TGTGCCATCAGCCCAGTAACCTACGAGCAGTACTTC. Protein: CAISPVTYEQYF.

CDR3 coding DNA: TGCAGCGTAGTCGGGACAGGGTACGCCTATGGCTACACCTTC. Its translation is CSVVGTGYAYGYTF. V is TRBV29-1 and J is TRBJ1-2; TRBD1 agrees at 9 bases. Per the germline V gene, CDR1 is SQVTM and CDR2 is ANQGSEA. V lost 6 bases to trimming and J lost 4 bases; unmatched junction nucleotides: 9. CDR3 size: 14 residues.

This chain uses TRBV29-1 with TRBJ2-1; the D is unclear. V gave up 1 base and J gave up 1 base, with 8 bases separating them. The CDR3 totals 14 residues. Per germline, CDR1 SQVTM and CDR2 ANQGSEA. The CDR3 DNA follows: TGCAGCGTTGAAGGGGCAGGTTCCTACAATGAGCAGTTCTTC. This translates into CSVEGAGSYNEQFF.

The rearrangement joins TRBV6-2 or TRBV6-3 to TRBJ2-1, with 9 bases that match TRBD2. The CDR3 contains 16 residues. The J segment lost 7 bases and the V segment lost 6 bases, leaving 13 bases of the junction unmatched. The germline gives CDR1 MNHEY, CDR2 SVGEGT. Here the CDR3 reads CASRRSSGRMGNEQFF. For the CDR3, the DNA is TGTGCCAGCAGGCGAAGTAGCGGGAGAATGGGGAATGAGCAGTTCTTC.

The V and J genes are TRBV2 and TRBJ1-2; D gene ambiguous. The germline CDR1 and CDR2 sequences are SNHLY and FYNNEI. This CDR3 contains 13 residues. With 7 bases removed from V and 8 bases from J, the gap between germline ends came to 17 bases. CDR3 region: CASNHMISRGYTF. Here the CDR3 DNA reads TGTGCCAGCAATCACATGATTTCGCGAGGCTACACCTTC.